The 26 T cell receptor beta chains presented below share a single source sample, sequenced in a study of OX40 agonist ivuxolimab in advanced cancers. Libraries were prepared by immunoSEQ multiplex PCR; TCRdb keeps only in-frame clonotypes and omits some of them. The data hold more than 85,000 clones, with more than 80% observed a single time. The specimen comprised CD4+ or CD8+ T cells sorted from blood, sampled in a trial of the OX40 agonist ivuxolimab. These receptor sequences come from an adult with an advanced solid tumor such as melanoma, head and neck, liver or kidney cancer.

This chain joins TRBV18 and TRBJ2-5, with D maybe TRBD1 (6 bases). Looked up from germline, CDR1 is KGHSH and CDR2 is LQKENI. This CDR3 has 16 residues. V lost 2 bases to trimming and J lost 1 base, with 14 bases between them. CDR3: CASSPRTTQGQETQYF. CDR3 in DNA: TGTGCCAGCTCACCAAGAACGACACAGGGCCAAGAGACCCAGTACTTC. Full variable domain (remainder filled in from reference TRBV18 and TRBJ2-5): NAGVMQNPRHLVRRRGQEARLRCSPMKGHSHVYWYRQLPEEGLKFMVYLQKENIIDESGMPKERFSAEFPKEGPSILRIQQVVRGDSAAYFCASSPRTTQGQETQYFGPGTRLLVL.

The chain carries TRBV9 and TRBJ2-7; the D is unclear. Looked up from germline, CDR1 is SGDLS and CDR2 is YYNGEE. This CDR3 is built from 16 residues. V gave up 4 bases and J gave up 2 bases, with 19 bases separating them. CDR3 coding DNA: TGTGCCAGCAGCCCCACGTCCCTAAACACCCCCTACGAGCAGTACTTC. Protein product: CASSPTSLNTPYEQYF.

The J gene is TRBJ2-6, the V gene TRBV5-1; D is unclear. V lost 6 bases and J 4 bases, leaving 14 bases between the germline ends. Germline lookup yields CDR1 SGHRS and CDR2 YFSETQ. The CDR3 has 15 amino acids. The chain's CDR3 is CASNPSRSGANVLTF. The CDR3 nucleotides are TGCGCCAGCAACCCGTCAAGGTCCGGGGCCAACGTCCTGACTTTC.

The V gene is TRBV7-9, the J gene TRBJ2-7; 8 bases are shared with TRBD2. The CDR3 runs 16 residues. Losses at the gene ends were 5 bases for V and 3 bases for J; bases not matched to a gene: 12. Germline values: CDR1 SEHNR, CDR2 FQNEAQ (reference sequence). The CDR3 protein is CASSIEGLVEGYEQYF. CDR3 DNA: TGTGCCAGCAGCATCGAGGGACTAGTGGAAGGCTACGAGCAGTACTTC.

The gene calls are TRBV9 and TRBJ1-1; no clear D. V was shortened by 0 bases and J by 6 bases, with 15 bases between the two germline ends. The CDR3 is 15 amino acids. Germline V gene data show CDR1 as SGDLS and CDR2 as YYNGEE. DNA of the CDR3: TGTGCCAGCAGCGTAGATAGCCTCTCCGGCGCTGAAGCTTTCTTT. Protein product: CASSVDSLSGAEAFF.

J is TRBJ1-4 and V is TRBV30; D is possibly TRBD1 (6 bases). The germline gives CDR1 GTSNPN, CDR2 SVGIG (reference sequence). CDR3 length: 13 residues. V was trimmed by 7 bases and J by 4 bases, leaving 13 bases between them. CDR3 loop: CAFTTGFNEKLFF. DNA for the CDR3: TGTGCCTTTACGACAGGATTTAATGAAAAACTGTTTTTT.

This clone was counted a single time. The chain employs TRBV10-3 and TRBJ1-1; D unresolved. Germline CDR1 and CDR2: ENHRY and SYGVKD. CDR3 length equals 13 residues. Trimming removed 0 bases at V and 8 bases at J, with 10 bases between. In DNA, the CDR3 is TGTGCCATCAGTGAGTCAAAGGGCTTGGAAGCTTTCTTT. Encoded protein: CAISESKGLEAFF.

The chain has TRBV5-1 and TRBJ1-4; D remains unclear. Germline CDR1 SGHRS, CDR2 YFSETQ. Trimming removed 3 bases at V and 3 bases at J, with 12 bases between. This CDR3 is 15 amino acids long. CDR3 residues: CASSYRAAPNEKLFF. In nucleotides, the CDR3 is TGCGCCAGCAGCTATAGGGCAGCTCCTAATGAAAAACTGTTTTTT.

The genes are TRBV6-1 and TRBJ2-3; 9 nucleotides agree with TRBD2. The V and J ends lost 5 bases and 6 bases, in that order; junction bases with no gene match: 6. Germline loops: CDR1 MNHNS, CDR2 SASEGT. This CDR3 spans 14 amino acids. The CDR3 sequence is CASSTGLASDTQYF. Here the CDR3 DNA reads TGTGCCAGCAGTACGGGACTAGCTTCCGATACGCAGTATTTT.

The rearrangement links TRBV7-2 to TRBJ2-5, with D unclear. CDR1 SGHTA and CDR2 FQGNSA come from the germline V gene. This CDR3 is 13 amino acids long. V was cut by 0 bases and J by 6 bases, with 8 bases left in between. CDR3 nucleotide sequence: TGTGCCAGCAGCTTAGCCCCCAAAAAGACCCAGTACTTC. Its protein product is CASSLAPKKTQYF.

DNA of the CDR3: TGTGCCTGGACCGACAGGGGACGGTCCTACGAGCAGTACTTC. Amino acid sequence: CAWTDRGRSYEQYF. This chain joins TRBV30 and TRBJ2-7, with 8 nucleotides matching TRBD1. The CDR3 sequence is 14 residues long. CDR1 is GTSNPN, CDR2 SVGIG, per germline (reference sequence). Trimming at V came to 4 bases and at J to 1 base, leaving 6 bases not matched to a gene.

This chain links TRBV7-8 with TRBJ2-1, with TRBD2 identical over 8 bases. The CDR3 is 15 residues long. J lost 0 bases, V lost 4 bases, and 2 bases had no gene match. Germline V gene data show CDR1 as SGHVS and CDR2 as FQNEAQ. CDR3 loop: CASSSREGSYNEQFF. The CDR3 DNA reads TGTGCCAGCAGCTCACGGGAGGGCTCCTACAATGAGCAGTTCTTC.

As DNA, the CDR3 is TGTGCCAGCAGTGAACCCTACGTTATTAGCAATCAGCCCCAGCATTTT. This codes for CASSEPYVISNQPQHF. This chain connects TRBV2 to TRBJ1-5; D gene uncertain. The germline gives CDR1 SNHLY, CDR2 FYNNEI. V lost 2 bases and J 0 bases, leaving 11 bases between the germline ends. The CDR3 runs to 16 residues. Complete variable domain (other parts from reference TRBV2 and TRBJ1-5): EPEVTQTPSHQVTQMGQEVILRCVPISNHLYFYWYRQILGQKVEFLVSFYNNEISEKSEIFDDQFSVERPDGSNFTLKIRSTKLEDSAMYFCASSEPYVISNQPQHFGDGTRLSIL.

V gene TRBV7-2 combines with J gene TRBJ2-7, with TRBD2 identical over 8 bases. With V trimmed by 5 bases and J by 3 bases, 9 bases remained unmatched. Germline V gene lookup returns CDR1 SGHTA and CDR2 FQGNSA. The CDR3 is 15 residues long. DNA of the CDR3: TGTGCCAGCAGCCTCCAGGCTAGCGGGTACTACGAGCAGTACTTC. It codes for CASSLQASGYYEQYF. Full variable domain (outside the CDR3, taken from reference TRBV7-2 and TRBJ2-7): GAGVSQSPSNKVTEKGKDVELRCDPISGHTALYWYRQSLGQGLEFLIYFQGNSAPDKSGLPSDRFSAERTGGSVSTLTIQRTQQEDSAVYLCASSLQASGYYEQYFGPGTRLTVT.

The chain couples TRBV4-1 to TRBJ2-7; D ambiguous. Germline CDR1 reads MGHRA; CDR2 reads YSYEKL. This CDR3 contains 16 residues. With 4 bases removed from V and 6 bases from J, the gap between germline ends came to 22 bases. The CDR3 protein is CASSRQPRPSVVEQYF. CDR3 DNA: TGCGCCAGCAGCCGACAACCTCGACCCTCGGTGGTCGAGCAGTACTTC.

This clone was seen a few times. The V call is TRBV6-5, the J call TRBJ2-7; D might be TRBD2 (5 bases). V was clipped by 7 bases and J by 6 bases, with 16 bases between them. The CDR3 is made up of 13 amino acids. Germline V gene lookup returns CDR1 MNHEY and CDR2 SVGAGI. Here the CDR3 reads CASTSPGYGEQYF. CDR3 in DNA: TGTGCCAGCACCTCTCCGGGGTATGGCGAGCAGTACTTC.

This rearrangement joins TRBV7-9 to TRBJ1-1, with D possibly TRBD1 on 5 matching bases. Deletions cut 5 bases from V and 1 base from J, with 11 bases between. CDR3 length: 14 residues. CDR1 SEHNR and CDR2 FQNEAQ come from the germline V gene (reference sequence). This CDR3 reads CASSPPGTNTEAFF. As DNA, the CDR3 is TGTGCCAGCAGCCCCCCCGGGACGAACACTGAAGCTTTCTTT.

The chain couples TRBV9 to TRBJ2-1, with TRBD1 identical over 7 bases. With V trimmed by 4 bases and J by 2 bases, 9 bases remained unmatched. CDR3 length equals 16 residues. Germline V lookup: CDR1 SGDLS, CDR2 YYNGEE. The chain's CDR3 is CASSILQGGPYNEQFF. CDR3 nucleotides: TGTGCCAGCAGCATCCTCCAAGGGGGCCCCTACAATGAGCAGTTCTTC.

The rearrangement uses TRBV7-8 and TRBJ1-2; D unresolved. The CDR3 runs 15 residues. Germline V CDR1 and CDR2: SGHVS, FQNEAQ. Between the trimmed V and J ends, which lost 1 base and 6 bases, there was a span of 15 bases. The CDR3 spells CASSLGPEGSNGYTF. CDR3 sequence (DNA): TGTGCCAGCAGCTTAGGGCCCGAGGGAAGCAATGGCTACACCTTC.

The chain has TRBV28 and TRBJ2-7; D gene unclear. With 7 bases removed from V and 5 bases from J, the gap between germline ends came to 12 bases. The CDR3 is 12 amino acids. The germline V gene encodes CDR1 MDHEN and CDR2 SYDVKM. This chain's CDR3 is CASNQFGDEQYF. The CDR3 DNA follows: TGTGCCAGCAACCAATTTGGGGACGAGCAGTACTTC.

The chain joins TRBV5-1 to TRBJ2-5, with 7 bases fitting TRBD2. Germline assignment: CDR1 SGHRS and CDR2 YFSETQ. CDR3 length equals 17 residues. The trim removed 2 bases at V and 2 bases at J, leaving 12 bases unmatched. CDR3: CASSFLVGSGSQETQYF. CDR3 coding DNA: TGCGCCAGCAGCTTCCTCGTGGGTAGCGGGTCGCAAGAGACCCAGTACTTC.

This rearrangement joins TRBV5-1 to TRBJ2-2; D gene ambiguous. This CDR3 spans 15 amino acids. V dropped 2 bases and J dropped 6 bases, with 14 bases sitting between them. Germline loops: CDR1 SGHRS, CDR2 YFSETQ. This CDR3 is CASSFILEGAGELFF. The DNA for the CDR3 is TGCGCCAGCAGCTTTATTCTTGAAGGAGCCGGGGAGCTGTTTTTT.

This sequence joins TRBV30 and TRBJ1-1; D gene unclear. The CDR3 sequence is 11 residues long. With 3 bases removed from V and 7 bases from J, the gap between germline ends came to 9 bases. From germline, CDR1 is GTSNPN and CDR2 SVGIG (reference sequence). CDR3 sequence: CAWRDESEAFF. The CDR3 DNA reads as TGTGCCTGGAGGGATGAAAGTGAAGCTTTCTTT.

This clone was detected only once. The J gene is TRBJ2-3, the V gene TRBV19, with a possible D match to TRBD1 (5 bases). In germline, CDR1 is LNHDA, CDR2 SQIVND (reference sequence). The CDR3 is 15 residues long. Trimming pared 6 bases from V and 0 bases from J, leaving 13 bases between. The CDR3 loop is CASRTTASSTDTQYF. CDR3 DNA: TGTGCCAGTAGGACGACAGCGTCTAGCACAGATACGCAGTATTTT.

The chain is built from TRBV29-1 and TRBJ2-5, with TRBD1 identical over 9 bases. The germline V gene encodes CDR1 SQVTM and CDR2 ANQGSEA. CDR3 size: 16 residues. The J segment lost 1 base and the V segment lost 5 bases, leaving 11 bases of the junction unmatched. CDR3 in DNA: TGCAGCGTTTCCCGACCACAGGGGGCTGTCCAAGAGACCCAGTACTTC. Translating gives CSVSRPQGAVQETQYF. The full variable domain, rest sourced from reference TRBV29-1 and TRBJ2-5, is SAVISQKPSRDICQRGTSLTIQCQVDSQVTMMFWYRQQPGQSLTLIATANQGSEATYESGFVIDKFPISRPNLTFSTLTVSNMSPEDSSIYLCSVSRPQGAVQETQYFGPGTRLLVL.

In regard to this clone: One end of the junction does not line up with germline, which may come from a read error. The V and J genes are TRBV7-9 and TRBJ2-3; 11 bases map to TRBD2. CDR3 length: 14 amino acids. Germline CDR1 is SEHNR and CDR2 is FQNEAQ (reference sequence). The CDR3, as DNA: TGTGCCAGCAGCCTAGCGGGAGGAAGAGATACGCAGTATTTT. It specifies CASSLAGGRDTQYF. Full variable domain (remainder filled in from reference TRBV7-9 and TRBJ2-3): DTGVSQNPRHKITKRGQNVTFRCDPISEHNRLYWYRQTLGQGPEFLTYFQNEAQLEKSRLLSDRFSAERPKGSFSTLEIQRTEQGDSAMYLCASSLAGGRDTQYFGPGTRLTVL.